This T cell receptor (beta chain) was profiled in a study of graft-versus-host responses after intestinal transplantation. Study-wide background: Every recipient had anti-thymocyte globulin induction and three to four years of tacrolimus plus steroids. Study findings and constraints: There were GvH clones found in recipient marrow, and some of them appeared first in ileum or blood. Early post-transplant HvG declines tracked with peak circulating GvH clone levels. When patients had graft-donor T cell macrochimerism, their allografts held high graft-versus-host to host-versus-graft clonal ratios.

Germline CDR1 and CDR2: SEHNR and FQNEAQ (reference sequence). CDR3 length equals 18 residues. Trimming took off 4 bases at V and 2 bases at J, with 22 bases between the two ends. This clone was seen only once. What it binds is unknown. TCRdb keeps only in-frame clones here, not all; method: immunoSEQ multiplex PCR. The sample yields tens of thousands of clones, 85% to 95% seen once. This rearrangement joins TRBV7-9 to TRBJ2-3, with D possibly matching TRBD2 (6 bases). The sequences come from unstimulated CD8+ T cells sorted from spleen or lymph node cells, collected before intestinal transplant. The TCR comes from a human donor who received an intestinal transplant. CDR3 sequence (DNA): TGTGCCAGCAGCTGGGCTACCGGGACGGGGGTGGTCACAGATACGCAGTATTTT. It translates to CASSWATGTGVVTDTQYF.